Each of the 8 T cell receptor beta chains below was sequenced from the same sample in a study of T-cell memory formation after mild COVID-19. A single record per CDR3 protein comes from TCRdb applying MiXCR to the 5' RACE reads. Seen here are about 430,000 distinct CDR3 sequences, roughly 26% observed once, and the top ten hold roughly 8.9%. What was sequenced was PBMCs or a T cell subset sorted from them (not recorded which). The receptors come from an adult woman who had mild COVID-19 (a few samples of this study predate the infection). Cell type and time point are not known.

This clonotype was seen only once. This chain uses TRBV7-8 with TRBJ2-1; either TRBD1 or TRBD2 may supply D (6 bases each). Trimming shortened V by 8 bases and J by 4 bases, and 21 bases separated the two germline ends. Per germline, CDR1 SGHVS and CDR2 FQNEAQ. CDR3 length: 16 residues. This CDR3 is CASGLDPGAGYNEQFF. For the CDR3, the DNA is TGTGCCAGCGGGTTAGATCCGGGGGCGGGTTACAATGAGCAGTTCTTC.

V and J are TRBV19 and TRBJ1-1; maybe TRBD1 (5 bases). Germline lookup yields CDR1 LNHDA and CDR2 SQIVND (reference sequence). CDR3 length: 18 residues. V lost 3 bases, J lost 0 bases, and 20 bases lay in between. The CDR3, as DNA: TGTGCCAGTAGTATGGGGCGTCTACAGCGAGTCATGAACACTGAAGCTTTCTTT. It translates to CASSMGRLQRVMNTEAFF.

The CDR3 reads CSVWGTGSTEAFF. The CDR3 nucleotides read TGCAGCGTTTGGGGGACAGGGAGCACTGAAGCTTTCTTT. The chain recombines TRBV29-1 with TRBJ1-1, with TRBD1 matching over 9 bases. The CDR3 spans 13 residues. CDR1 and CDR2 (germline): SQVTM, ANQGSEA. With 5 bases clipped from V and 4 bases from J, the junction kept 5 bases outside the gene matches.

The chain uses TRBV12-3 or TRBV12-4 and TRBJ1-1, with TRBD1 identical over 7 bases. The CDR3 extends over 14 amino acids. With V trimmed by 10 bases and J by 0 bases, 8 bases remained unmatched. The CDR3 protein is CATREDRMNTEAFF. CDR3 DNA sequence: TGTGCCACCCGAGAGGACAGGATGAACACTGAAGCTTTCTTT.

J is TRBJ2-2 and V is TRBV11-3, with 7 bases lining up with TRBD1. V gave up 3 bases and J gave up 4 bases; unmatched junction bases: 8. The germline V gene encodes CDR1 SGHNT and CDR2 YENEEA. The CDR3 is made up of 16 amino acids. CDR3: CASSLGRGLSTGELFF. As DNA, the CDR3 is TGTGCCAGCAGCTTGGGCAGGGGGTTGTCCACCGGGGAGCTGTTTTTT.

There are a few counts of this clonotype. The chain is built from TRBV6-5 and TRBJ1-4, with D unresolved. The CDR3 sequence is 13 residues long. Germline V lookup: CDR1 MNHEY, CDR2 SVGAGI. Trimming cost V 7 bases and J 5 bases, with 11 bases left between them. The CDR3 DNA reads as TGTGCCAGCAATCGCAGTCCGAATGAAAAACTGTTTTTT. Amino acid sequence: CASNRSPNEKLFF.

The chain joins TRBV5-1 to TRBJ1-1; no clear D gene. With 0 bases removed from V and 0 bases from J, the gap between germline ends came to 6 bases. This CDR3 is 14 amino acids long. Per germline, CDR1 SGHRS and CDR2 YFSETQ. The CDR3 coding sequence is TGCGCCAGCAGCTTGGGTTCCGTGAACACTGAAGCTTTCTTT. This encodes CASSLGSVNTEAFF.

This clonotype was counted between two and nine times. This sequence joins TRBV14 and TRBJ2-1; 8 bases agree with TRBD1. Losses at the gene ends were 3 bases for V and 4 bases for J; bases not matched to a gene: 5. This CDR3 is built from 15 residues. The germline V gene encodes CDR1 SGHDN and CDR2 FVKESK. The CDR3 nucleotides read TGTGCCAGCAGCCAGGTGGACAGGGTTTACAATGAGCAGTTCTTC. It codes for CASSQVDRVYNEQFF. The entire variable domain, with the rest obtained from reference TRBV14 and TRBJ2-1, is as follows: EAGVTQFPSHSVIEKGQTVTLRCDPISGHDNLYWYRRVMGKEIKFLLHFVKESKQDESGMPNNRFLAERTGGTYSTLKVQPAELEDSGVYFCASSQVDRVYNEQFFGPGTRLTVL.